This is a list of T cell receptor beta chains from one sample in a study of brain T cells in children with intractable seizures. Libraries were prepared by immunoSEQ multiplex PCR; TCRdb keeps only in-frame clonotypes and omits some of them. Here the sample spans 100,000 to 120,000 clones, 94% being singletons. Specimen: peripheral blood, collected at surgery. The receptors stem from a boy younger than two with hemimegalencephaly and intractable seizures. Both conserved end residues are part of each CDR3. A D gene is named only where the DNA matches it firmly. Only some rows state a clone size, as once, few, many or a class for expanded clones.

>.|TRBJ2-2|.|TRBV12-3/TRBV12-4
.
CASSSSNTGELFF
>.|TRBJ1-4|.|TRBV2
TGTGCCAGCAGTGCTGGCACTATACTACGCGAAAAACTGTTTTTT
CASSAGTILREKLFF
>.|TRBJ1-1|.|TRBV11-2
TGTGCCAGCAGCTTAGACGCGGGGGTGAGCACTGAAGCTTTCTTT
CASSLDAGVSTEAFF
>.|TRBJ2-5|.|TRBV6-5
TGTGCCAGCAGCCTGTCCGGGGGAGAGACCCAGTACTTC
CASSLSGGETQYF
>.|TRBJ2-1|.|TRBV19
TGTGCCAGTAGTAAAGGGCCTAGCTCCTACAATGAGCAGTTCTTC
CASSKGPSSYNEQFF
>.|TRBJ2-7|.|TRBV6-6
TGTGCCAGCAGTTACTACGGCGAGCAGCACTTC
CASSYYGEQHF
>.|TRBJ2-1|once|TRBV5-1
TGCGCCAGCAGCTTCTCCGACTCCTCCTACAATGAGCAGTTCTTC
CASSFSDSSYNEQFF
>.|TRBJ1-4|.|TRBV5-4
TGTGCCAGCAGTTTAGCGGGGCGTGGTGAAAAACTGTTTTTT
CASSLAGRGEKLFF
>.|TRBJ1-1|.|TRBV5-4
TGTGCCAGCAGCTTCGGTCAGCAATATATCACTGAAGCTTTCTTT
CASSFGQQYITEAFF
>.|TRBJ2-1|.|TRBV19
TGTGCCAGTAGTAGGGACCAGGGCGGACGCCCTTCCTACAATGAGCAGTTCTTC
CASSRDQGGRPSYNEQFF
>TRBD1|TRBJ2-5|.|TRBV5-4
TGTGCCAGCAGCTTGGTCGGTGGACAGGAGGAGACCCAGTACTTC
CASSLVGGQEETQYF
>TRBD1|TRBJ2-1|.|TRBV19
TGTGCCAGTAGGGGACCCGGGACAGGTTACAATGAGCAGTTCTTC
CASRGPGTGYNEQFF
>TRBD2|TRBJ2-7|.|TRBV5-1
TGCGCCAGCAGCCCCACTAGCGGTACTAGGGAGCAGTACTTC
CASSPTSGTREQYF
>TRBD1|TRBJ1-2|.|TRBV3-1/TRBV3-2
TGTGCCAGCAGCCCTTGGACAGGCCACTATGGCTACACCTTC
CASSPWTGHYGYTF
>.|TRBJ1-1|once|TRBV19
TGTGCCAGTAGTGCATCGGTCCACACTAACACTGAAGCTTTCTTT
CASSASVHTNTEAFF
>.|TRBJ2-1|.|TRBV4-3
TGCGCCAGCGCCCCAGGGACTGGGCTGTTGGCCAATGAGCAGTTCTTC
CASAPGTGLLANEQFF
>.|TRBJ2-1|.|TRBV28
TGTGCCAGCAGTTTTTGGCCAAACAATGAGCAGTTCTTC
CASSFWPNNEQFF
>.|TRBJ2-7|.|TRBV27
TGTGCCAGCAGTTTGGGATACTCCTACGAGCAGTACTTC
CASSLGYSYEQYF
>.|TRBJ1-2|.|TRBV10-1
TGCGCCAGCAGTGTAATCAGGACGTTCTATGGCTACACCTTC
CASSVIRTFYGYTF
>.|TRBJ1-2|.|TRBV4-1
TGCGCCAGCAGCCAGGAGACCGGGACTGTAGCTAACTATGGCTACACCTTC
CASSQETGTVANYGYTF
>.|TRBJ2-1|.|TRBV29-1
TGCAGCGCACCGAATGGGGGGCGGGAAAATGAGCAGTTCTTC
CSAPNGGRENEQFF
>.|TRBJ2-3|.|TRBV20-1
TGCAGTGCTAGTTATGGCGCAGATACGCAGTATTTT
CSASYGADTQYF
>.|TRBJ2-7|once|TRBV7-8
TGTGCCAGCAGCTTAAAGACAGAGGACGAGCAGTACTTC
CASSLKTEDEQYF
>.|TRBJ2-5|.|TRBV6-6
TGTGCCAGCAGTTACTCAGGGTACCAAGAGACCCAGTACTTC
CASSYSGYQETQYF
>TRBD1|TRBJ1-2|.|TRBV4-1
TGCGCCAGCAGCCAGGGGGACAGGGGCTATGGCTACACCTTC
CASSQGDRGYGYTF
>TRBD2|TRBJ2-1|.|TRBV7-9
TGTGCCAGCAGCCGACTAGCGGGAGGACGCAATGAGCAGTTCTTC
CASSRLAGGRNEQFF
>TRBD1|TRBJ1-2|.|TRBV7-8
TGTGCCAGCAGCCCGACTGGACAGGAGCACTATGGCTACACCTTC
CASSPTGQEHYGYTF
>.|TRBJ1-1|.|TRBV1
TGCACCAGAGTAGGACGAGGGGGGAGGAACACTGAAGCTTTCTTT
CTRVGRGGRNTEAFF
>.|TRBJ1-3|.|TRBV29-1
TGCAGCGCCCAGGGGTTTGGAAACACCATATATTTT
CSAQGFGNTIYF
>.|TRBJ1-6|few|TRBV6-5
TGTGCCAGCAGGGAGGGGTCCTATTCACCCCTCCACTTT
CASREGSYSPLHF
>.|TRBJ1-1|.|TRBV6-5
TGTGCCAGCAGTTACTTGGGATCTGAAGCTTTCTTT
CASSYLGSEAFF
>.|TRBJ2-3|.|TRBV3-1/TRBV3-2
TGTGCCAGCAGCCAAGAGAGCCTGGCCGTCCTCACAGATACGCAGTATTTT
CASSQESLAVLTDTQYF
>.|TRBJ1-4|.|TRBV15
TGTGCCACCAGCAGAGATAGGGCGGAGGGTGCAACTAATGAAAAACTGTTTTTT
CATSRDRAEGATNEKLFF
>TRBD2|TRBJ2-7|.|TRBV5-4
TGTGCCAGCAGCCAAAAAAAAAGCGGGAGTTACGAGCAGTACTTC
CASSQKKSGSYEQYF
>.|TRBJ2-1|.|TRBV27
TGTGCCAGCAGTTACCCAGGCAGGGCGAACTACAATGAGCAGTTCTTC
CASSYPGRANYNEQFF
>.|TRBJ1-5|.|TRBV6-4
TGTGCCAGCAGTGAGGGGAGCAATCAGCCCCAGCATTTT
CASSEGSNQPQHF
>.|TRBJ2-4|.|TRBV28
TGTGCCAGCAGTTTGACGGGGGCCAAAAACATTCAGTACTTC
CASSLTGAKNIQYF
>.|TRBJ2-3|.|TRBV21-1
TGTGCCAGCAGCAGAACCCTAAAGACTAGCGCGGCGCCCCGCACAGATACGCAGTATTTT
CASSRTLKTSAAPRTDTQYF
>TRBD2|TRBJ2-3|.|TRBV29-1
TGCAGCGTGGAGACTAGCGGCCTCACAGATACGCAGTATTTT
CSVETSGLTDTQYF
>TRBD2|TRBJ2-3|.|TRBV4-1
TGCGCCAGCAGCCAAGTGGGAGCTAGCGGGAGGAGGGCAGATACGCAGTATTTT
CASSQVGASGRRADTQYF
>.|TRBJ2-1|once|TRBV28
TGTGCCAGCAACCCAGGGGAGGTCGATGAGCAGTTCTTC
CASNPGEVDEQFF
>.|TRBJ1-6|.|TRBV2
TGTGCCAGCAGGGACACCCTAAAAGGGAGTAATTCACCCCTCCACTTT
CASRDTLKGSNSPLHF
>.|TRBJ2-7|.|TRBV7-9
TGTGCCAGCAGCCCCAAGGGGCGGTTCACCTACGAGCAGTACTTC
CASSPKGRFTYEQYF
>.|TRBJ2-7|once|TRBV18
TGTGCCAGCTCACTTCAGGGGGGGGCCTACGAGCAGTACTTC
CASSLQGGAYEQYF